This T cell receptor beta chain was recovered during a study of blood T cell repertoires in COVID-19. Across the study: Both acute and convalescent COVID-19 samples were obtained from the United States, Italy and Spain. T cells, B-cell-depleted T cells, or PBMCs provided the cDNA or gDNA that served as material.

Original handling: For nucleated cells, counts were estimated from reference gene primer amplification. Sequencing was performed with immunoSEQ multiplex PCR; in TCRdb, only in-frame clones are kept and a portion is missing. That table supplies the V and J calls and clone size; D and trimming were determined from the DNA. Found here are 200,000 to 300,000 clones, about nine tenths of them singletons; the top ten hold about 1.6%. V shed 4 bases, J shed 8 bases, and the junction held 10 bases outside the gene matches. The CDR3 has 14 amino acids. CDR1 LGHNA and CDR2 YSLEER come from the germline V gene. This clone was detected only once.

Material: peripheral blood. The TCR originated in a woman between 40 and 55 years old who had recovered from COVID-19. The rearrangement links TRBV4-3 to TRBJ1-2; 7 nucleotides align to TRBD1. This CDR3 is CASSLTRQGSGYTF. The CDR3 nucleotides are TGCGCCAGCAGCCTCACAAGACAGGGAAGCGGCTACACCTTC.